What follows describes a single TCR beta chain. After removal of 6 bases from V and 5 bases from J, the junction contained 9 bases not matched to a gene. Per the germline V gene, CDR1 is KGHSH and CDR2 is LQKENI. CDR3 length: 14 amino acids. Ages ranged from about 18 to 89 years, with residence in fewer than 25 US areas. The data were produced by immunoSEQ multiplex PCR, yet TCRdb's version contains in-frame clones alone and is incomplete. This table holds about 350,000 clones, about 87% found once. The record originates from a study of blood T cell repertoires in COVID-19. Study-level background: The United States, Italy and Spain provided the acute and convalescent COVID-19 samples. Sample material is recorded as cDNA or gDNA derived from T cells, B-cell-depleted T cells, or PBMCs.

The sequenced sample was PBMCs or T cells enriched from blood (not recorded which). This clonotype was sampled from a woman aged 30 to 39 who had recovered from COVID-19. V is TRBV18 and J is TRBJ1-1; 7 nucleotides align to TRBD1. CDR3 amino acids: CASSPTGRWTEAFF. The CDR3 DNA reads TGTGCCAGCTCCCCGACAGGGAGATGGACTGAAGCTTTCTTT.